The clone carrying this T cell receptor (beta chain) came up a few times. Its antigen is as yet unknown. This sample was included in a study of early T cells in non-severe SARS-CoV-2 infection. On the study more broadly: Sequencing input comprised bulk RNA from unsorted whole blood; chain pairing was not available. Whole-study results and caveats: Private and CD4 specificities were missed by VDJdb matching, skewed to anti-spike CD8.

Individual cDNA molecules were tagged with unique molecular identifiers. TCRdb re-called the 5' RACE reads through MiXCR, storing one row per CDR3 protein. Of some 66,000 distinct CDR3 sequences in the sample, less than 9.5% were seen once. The source material was whole blood. The TCR was taken from an adult who was a healthcare worker with PCR-confirmed SARS-CoV-2 infection or an uninfected control (not recorded which).

DNA of the CDR3: TGTGCCAGCAGCCGGGACAGGGACTCTTGGTTGACTGAAGCTTTCTTT. Its translation: CASSRDRDSWLTEAFF. V usage is TRBV5-4 and J usage is TRBJ1-1, with 9 positions matching TRBD1. The V gene end was trimmed by 4 bases and the J gene end by 5 bases; junction bases not matched to a gene: 12. Germline V lookup: CDR1 SGHNT, CDR2 YYREEE (reference sequence). This CDR3 is 16 amino acids long.